The TCR beta chain under discussion was sequenced for a study of blood T cell repertoires in COVID-19. Whole-study context: Both acute and convalescent COVID-19 samples were obtained from the United States, Italy and Spain.

Clones were sequenced by immunoSEQ multiplex PCR, and TCRdb holds only the in-frame ones, with some missing. The data contain 80,000 to 100,000 clones, just over 85% of them seen just once; the ten biggest clones take up about a fifth. This receptor was obtained from a woman of 80 years or more in a cohort sampled during active or convalescent COVID-19. The sequenced sample was peripheral blood.

CDR3 sequence: CASSLGGGSVSYNEQFF. In DNA, the CDR3 is TGTGCCAGCAGCTTAGGAGGCGGGAGTGTGTCCTACAATGAGCAGTTCTTC. The chain uses TRBV7-8 and TRBJ2-1, with 7 positions matching TRBD2. J was trimmed by 1 base and V by 1 base; bases with no gene match: 7. CDR1 is SGHVS, CDR2 FQNEAQ, per germline. The CDR3 loop spans 17 amino acids.